Listed below are T cell receptor beta chains from one sample, sequenced in a study of CD8 T cells in Susac syndrome. Via MiXCR, TCRdb re-called the immunoSEQ multiplex PCR reads, giving one row per CDR3 protein. The sample contains 65,000 to 80,000 distinct CDR3 sequences, more than 85% of which appear only once. What was sequenced was CD8+ T cells from PBMCs. These receptors all come from a human donor with multiple sclerosis. Each CDR3 is given without its conserved first and last residue.

TRBJ2-7 TRBV20-1 SAPLEDYYEQY
TRBJ2-2 TRBV27 ASSLYPPTSGKAGELF
TRBJ1-4 TRBV30 AWSNGVTNEKLF
TRBJ2-3 TRBV9 ASSPDGDSTDTQY
TRBJ2-5 TRBV11-2 ASSSFPGTEFETQY
TRBJ2-5 TRBV3-1 ASGYGAGQETQY
TRBJ1-1 TRBV2 ASRGYTEAF
TRBJ2-3 TRBV24-1 ATSDYGSPAGVRDTQY
TRBJ1-4 TRBV7-8 ASSSERIGANEKLF
TRBJ2-3 TRBV15 ATSREIVGLADMQY
TRBJ2-3 TRBV3-1 ASSQRLAGGPLAPLSTDTQY
TRBJ2-7 TRBV13 ASSDGQGPYEQY
TRBJ1-1 TRBV12-3/TRBV12-4 ASSPVDGNTEAF
TRBJ1-2 TRBV12-3/TRBV12-4 ASYLGDKTNYGYT
TRBJ2-7 TRBV4-1 ASSQVQGADEQY
TRBJ2-2 TRBV4-1 ASSQEWSGGNTGELF
TRBJ2-7 TRBV2 ASRAGTSGRSAYEQY
TRBJ2-5 TRBV7-6 ASSNGDGDLGTQY
TRBJ2-3 TRBV9 ASSVAGATDTQY
TRBJ2-1 TRBV5-4 ASSDTSGVGEQF
TRBJ2-7 TRBV2 ASNRGTGSSYEQY
TRBJ2-6 TRBV20-1 SARFPSGPSSGANVLT
TRBJ1-1 TRBV7-2 ASSLLGGQGTEAF
TRBJ1-5 TRBV28 ASSTRPDLYQPQH
TRBJ1-5 TRBV3-1 ASSQTQGIQPQH
TRBJ1-5 TRBV27 ASSLAREGHQPQH